This T cell receptor (beta chain) was sequenced for a study of blood T cell repertoires in COVID-19. Study in general: Material from acute and convalescent COVID-19 was sourced from the United States, Italy and Spain. The cDNA or gDNA used as material had been derived from T cells, B-cell-depleted T cells, or PBMCs.

This clone occurred a few times. Germline V CDR1 and CDR2: SGHTA, FQGNSA. This CDR3 contains 15 residues. Trimming left V 6 bases short and J 0 bases short, with 12 bases between. The repertoire was sequenced with immunoSEQ multiplex PCR; TCRdb's copy has only in-frame clones and lacks some. The data hold around 260,000 clones, with around 90% observed a single time. The sample consisted of peripheral blood. The chain uses TRBV7-2 and TRBJ2-1, with D hard to call. The sequence was obtained from a man in his 60s who had recovered from COVID-19. The CDR3 DNA reads as TGTGCCAGCAGGTCCGGGTCAAGCTCCTACAATGAGCAGTTCTTC. Its translation is CASRSGSSSYNEQFF.